The 32 T cell receptor beta chains given below trace back to one sample, sequenced in a study of early T cells in non-severe SARS-CoV-2 infection (dated by TCRdb to about 2021). Libraries were built with 5' RACE. The listed sequencing device is NextSeq 500. Clones were called with MiXCR by TCRdb after fastp trimmed the public reads at Q25, and only in-frame beta chains were retained. Every distinct CDR3 protein forms one entry, paired with its most common genes and DNA. Counted in this sample were about 64,000 distinct CDR3 sequences; around 13% of them appeared once. The top ten hold roughly 4.2% of the sample. Sequencing was done on a sample of whole blood. Receptors were obtained from an adult who was a healthcare worker with PCR-confirmed SARS-CoV-2 infection or an uninfected control (not recorded which).

The sample holds a few counts of this clonotype. This sequence joins TRBV7-9 and TRBJ1-4, with a weak D call TRBD1 (5 bases). Between the trimmed V and J ends, which lost 1 base and 7 bases, there was a span of 13 bases. From germline, CDR1 is SEHNR and CDR2 FQNEAQ (reference sequence). The CDR3 totals 15 residues. The CDR3 loop reads CASSLVAREGEKLFF. The CDR3 DNA follows: TGTGCCAGCAGCTTAGTCGCCAGGGAGGGTGAAAAACTGTTTTTT. The entire variable domain, with the rest obtained from reference TRBV7-9 and TRBJ1-4, is as follows: DTGVSQNPRHKITKRGQNVTFRCDPISEHNRLYWYRQTLGQGPEFLTYFQNEAQLEKSRLLSDRFSAERPKGSFSTLEIQRTEQGDSAMYLCASSLVAREGEKLFFGSGTQLSVL.

At least ten counts were recorded for this clonotype. The junction departs from germline at one end; a sequencing error may be responsible. This sequence joins TRBV5-5 and TRBJ2-7; TRBD1 agrees at 8 bases. This CDR3 spans 12 amino acids. CDR1 and CDR2 (germline): SGHKS, YYEKEE (reference sequence). The CDR3 region has the DNA TGTGCCAGCAGCGTGGACAGGGTCAGTCCTGACTTC. Translated: CASSVDRVSPDF.

The chain links TRBV10-3 to TRBJ2-7, with D unresolved. Trimming took off 6 bases at V and 0 bases at J, with 12 bases between the two ends. Per the germline V gene, CDR1 is ENHRY and CDR2 is SYGVKD. The CDR3 contains 14 residues. The CDR3 nucleotides are TGTGCCATCAGACCCGGGTCGGGCTCCTACGAGCAGTACTTC. Translation gives CAIRPGSGSYEQYF.

The chain has TRBV12-5 and TRBJ2-7, with D tentatively TRBD1 (6 bases). CDR1 and CDR2 (germline): LGHNT, FRNRAP. The CDR3 length is 16 residues. V was pared by 0 bases and J by 3 bases, with 15 bases between. CDR3 residues: CASGLVLLRDIYEQYF. CDR3 DNA sequence: TGTGCTAGTGGTTTGGTACTCCTCCGGGACATCTACGAGCAGTACTTC.

The CDR3 region has the DNA TGTGCCAGCAGTGAAGCCCTCCGGGGCTGGGATACGCAGTATTTT. Its protein is CASSEALRGWDTQYF. The V gene is TRBV2, the J gene TRBJ2-3; either TRBD1 or TRBD2 may supply D (5 bases each). This CDR3 region has 15 residues. Germline values: CDR1 SNHLY, CDR2 FYNNEI. With 0 bases removed from V and 6 bases from J, the gap between germline ends came to 13 bases.

The chain uses TRBV11-2 and TRBJ1-2, with 8 bases matching TRBD1. After removal of 0 bases from V and 4 bases from J, the junction contained 7 bases not matched to a gene. Per the germline V gene, CDR1 is SGHAT and CDR2 is FQNNGV. The CDR3 extends over 16 amino acids. The CDR3 sequence: CASSLEYAGGFYGYTF. In nucleotides, the CDR3 is TGTGCCAGCAGCTTAGAGTACGCAGGGGGCTTCTATGGCTACACCTTC. The full variable domain, in which reference TRBV11-2 and TRBJ1-2 provide the parts outside the CDR3, is EAGVAQSPRYKIIEKRQSVAFWCNPISGHATLYWYQQILGQGPKLLIQFQNNGVVDDSQLPKDRFSAERLKGVDSTLKIQPAKLEDSAVYLCASSLEYAGGFYGYTFGSGTRLTVV.

The CDR3 loop is CASSVVGSSTDTQYF. CDR3 DNA: TGTGCCAGCAGCGTAGTTGGGTCTAGCACAGATACGCAGTATTTT. This sequence joins TRBV9 and TRBJ2-3; no firm D call. Germline V gene lookup returns CDR1 SGDLS and CDR2 YYNGEE. CDR3 length equals 15 residues. Trimming cost V 0 bases and J 0 bases, with 8 bases left between them.

This chain connects TRBV11-2 to TRBJ2-3, with D perhaps given as TRBD1 or TRBD2 (5 bases each). The CDR3 sequence is 17 residues long. The V and J ends lost 5 bases and 4 bases respectively, with 22 bases between them. Germline CDR1 is SGHAT and CDR2 is FQNNGV. CDR3 sequence (DNA): TGTGCCAGCAGCCCCTACCCCGGGGCCCCCGGAGCAGATACGCAGTATTTT. This sequence encodes CASSPYPGAPGADTQYF.

This clonotype was detected only once. One end of the junction is discordant with germline, which a read error may explain. The V call is TRBV7-8, the J call TRBJ2-7, with TRBD1 identical over 9 bases. The germline V gene encodes CDR1 SGHVS and CDR2 FQNEAQ. The CDR3 covers 14 residues. CDR3: CTSTRQGDSYEQYF. In DNA, the CDR3 is TGTACCAGCACCCGACAGGGGGACTCCTACGAGCAGTACTTC.

At least ten counts were recorded for this clonotype. This rearrangement joins TRBV6-5 to TRBJ1-3; no firm D call. V gave up 2 bases and J gave up 0 bases, with 8 bases separating them. The CDR3 length is 15 residues. CDR1 is MNHEY, CDR2 SVGAGI, per germline. CDR3 nucleotide sequence: TGTGCCAGCAGTTACGCAGGAAGCTCTGGAAACACCATATATTTT. This gives the protein CASSYAGSSGNTIYF.

A few counts support this clonotype. The chain uses TRBV5-1 and TRBJ1-1; perhaps TRBD1 as D (5 bases). CDR1 and CDR2 from the germline V gene are SGHRS and YFSETQ. The CDR3 is 14 residues long. V dropped 7 bases and J dropped 5 bases, with 18 bases sitting between them. CDR3 sequence reads: CASQEGDGLTEAFF. In nucleotides, the CDR3 is TGCGCCAGCCAAGAAGGGGACGGGTTGACTGAAGCTTTCTTT.

This clonotype was counted a few times. In nucleotides, the CDR3 is TGTGCCAGCAGCGGTCTAGCGGGGGTTAAAGATACGCAGTATTTT. Amino acid sequence: CASSGLAGVKDTQYF. The V gene is TRBV6-6, the J gene TRBJ2-3; TRBD2 agrees at 10 bases. V was clipped by 6 bases and J by 5 bases; unmatched bases: 8. This CDR3 is 15 amino acids long. Germline V gene lookup returns CDR1 MNHNY and CDR2 SVGAGI (reference sequence).

The table lists this clonotype with a few counts. The J gene is TRBJ1-1, the V gene TRBV19; no clear D. Trimming removed 1 base from V and 2 bases from J, with 2 bases in between. CDR1 is LNHDA and CDR2 is SQIVND in the germline V gene (reference sequence). The CDR3 is 12 amino acids. The CDR3 is CASSIGNTEAFF. In DNA, the CDR3 is TGTGCCAGTAGTATAGGTAACACTGAAGCTTTCTTT.

A few counts support this clonotype. This chain uses TRBV7-9 with TRBJ1-6, with unresolved D. Germline lookup yields CDR1 SEHNR and CDR2 FQNEAQ (reference sequence). There are 16 residues in the CDR3. V dropped 5 bases and J dropped 0 bases, with 11 bases sitting between them. The CDR3 DNA reads as TGTGCCAGCAGCCGGGGTTCAAGCTCCTATAATTCACCCCTCCACTTT. Translating it yields CASSRGSSSYNSPLHF.

V usage is TRBV9 and J usage is TRBJ1-1; tentative D call: TRBD1 (6 bases). The germline V gene encodes CDR1 SGDLS and CDR2 YYNGEE. The CDR3 spans 15 residues. Trimming cost V 4 bases and J 1 base, with 14 bases left between them. The CDR3 DNA follows: TGTGCCAGCAGCCCGACCCGACAGGCGAACACTGAAGCTTTCTTT. Translation gives CASSPTRQANTEAFF.

V usage is TRBV28 and J usage is TRBJ2-3, with 9 bases matching TRBD1. The CDR3 runs 16 residues. Per the germline V gene, CDR1 is MDHEN and CDR2 is SYDVKM. The junction had 12 bases not matched to a gene; V was cut back by 6 bases and J by 5 bases. CDR3 loop: CASSPGTGREGDTQYF. The CDR3 coding sequence is TGTGCCAGCAGCCCCGGGACAGGGAGGGAAGGAGATACGCAGTATTTT.

This clonotype has at least ten counts. V and J are TRBV5-6 and TRBJ2-6, with D perhaps assigned TRBD1 or TRBD2 (5 bases each). The CDR3 spans 14 residues. The germline V gene has CDR1 SGHDT and CDR2 YYEEEE. The V gene lost 4 bases and the J gene lost 4 bases, with 9 bases spanning the gap. This CDR3 reads CASSPGTGANVLTF. In DNA form, the CDR3 reads TGTGCCAGCAGCCCGGGGACGGGGGCCAACGTCCTGACTTTC.

This clonotype was counted at least ten times. V is TRBV29-1 and J is TRBJ1-1; D is undetermined. Trimming took 6 bases from V and 5 from J, leaving 7 bases between them. CDR3 length: 10 residues. CDR1 and CDR2 (germline): SQVTM, ANQGSEA. CDR3 in amino acids: CSVQSTEAFF. The DNA of the CDR3 is TGCAGCGTCCAATCGACTGAAGCTTTCTTT. The full variable domain, rest sourced from reference TRBV29-1 and TRBJ1-1, is SAVISQKPSRDICQRGTSLTIQCQVDSQVTMMFWYRQQPGQSLTLIATANQGSEATYESGFVIDKFPISRPNLTFSTLTVSNMSPEDSSIYLCSVQSTEAFFGQGTRLTVV.

Only a few counts were recorded for this clonotype. The V and J genes are TRBV11-2 and TRBJ2-3; no clear D. Per germline, CDR1 SGHAT and CDR2 FQNNGV. The CDR3 loop spans 13 amino acids. V was pared by 3 bases and J by 4 bases, with 8 bases between. CDR3 loop: CASSFGSPDTQYF. Written as DNA, the CDR3 is TGTGCCAGCAGCTTTGGGTCCCCAGATACGCAGTATTTT.

The rearrangement uses TRBV20-1 and TRBJ2-7, with D possibly TRBD2 on 5 matching bases. CDR3 size: 13 residues. Trimming left V 1 base short and J 3 bases short, with 10 bases between. Germline values: CDR1 DFQATT, CDR2 SNEGSKA (reference sequence). The CDR3 protein is CSARGEGDYEQYF. Here the CDR3 DNA reads TGCAGTGCTAGAGGAGAGGGAGACTACGAGCAGTACTTC.

This clonotype was observed many times. The chain recombines TRBV10-2 with TRBJ2-7; D is uncertain. CDR1 and CDR2 (germline): WSHSY, SAAADI. V was pared by 7 bases and J by 0 bases, with 16 bases between. The CDR3 is 15 residues long. The CDR3 loop reads CASNLYETTSYEQYF. The DNA for the CDR3 is TGCGCCAGCAACTTGTACGAGACAACCTCCTACGAGCAGTACTTC.

This clonotype was picked up many times. The V gene is TRBV7-8, the J gene TRBJ1-2; weak D call: TRBD1 (6 bases). The CDR3 runs 14 residues. V lost 5 bases and J lost 4, with 14 bases in between. CDR1 and CDR2 (germline): SGHVS, FQNEAQ. The CDR3 DNA follows: TGTGCCAGCAGCCCAGGACAGACTTCCTATGGCTACACCTTC. Translation gives CASSPGQTSYGYTF.

In DNA, the CDR3 is TGTGCCAGCAGTCTCGGGGTGCAACAGCCCCAGCATTTT. Residues: CASSLGVQQPQHF. The rearrangement joins TRBV12-3 or TRBV12-4 to TRBJ1-5; D uncertain. The ends were cut back, 5 bases at V and 7 bases at J, with 12 bases in the middle. This CDR3 comprises 13 residues.

The chain has TRBV6-6 and TRBJ2-7; TRBD1 might be the D (6 bases). The V and J ends lost 4 bases and 2 bases respectively, with 15 bases between them. Germline-derived CDR1 and CDR2 are MNHNY and SVGAGI (reference sequence). The CDR3 runs to 15 residues. In nucleotides, the CDR3 is TGTGCCAGCAGTTCCCAACCGGGACAACCCTACGAGCAGTACTTC. Its protein is CASSSQPGQPYEQYF.

This clonotype was detected a few times. This chain joins TRBV12-5 and TRBJ2-7; possibly TRBD1 for D (6 bases). The germline V and J ends were trimmed by 7 bases and 3 bases, with 16 bases remaining between them. CDR3 length: 14 amino acids. Germline lookup yields CDR1 LGHNT and CDR2 FRNRAP. Written as DNA, the CDR3 is TGTGCTAGTGCTCCTCAGGGGTTGGTCTACGAGCAGTACTTC. It is translated as CASAPQGLVYEQYF.

The chain has TRBV29-1 and TRBJ1-1; D perhaps matches TRBD1 (6 bases). Germline CDR1 and CDR2: SQVTM and ANQGSEA. The CDR3 sequence is 11 residues long. V was pared by 4 bases and J by 7 bases, with 10 bases between. The chain's CDR3 is CSVAGDREAFF. The CDR3 coding sequence is TGCAGCGTTGCAGGGGACCGTGAAGCTTTCTTT. Supplemented by reference TRBV29-1 and TRBJ1-1, the full variable domain reads SAVISQKPSRDICQRGTSLTIQCQVDSQVTMMFWYRQQPGQSLTLIATANQGSEATYESGFVIDKFPISRPNLTFSTLTVSNMSPEDSSIYLCSVAGDREAFFGQGTRLTVV.

This clonotype was recorded a few times. This chain connects TRBV4-3 to TRBJ2-2, with D perhaps being TRBD1 or TRBD2 (5 bases each). V was trimmed by 1 base and J by 4 bases, leaving 10 bases between them. Germline CDR1 LGHNA, CDR2 YSLEER. CDR3 length: 15 amino acids. This chain's CDR3 is CASSQGGALTGELFF. In DNA, the CDR3 is TGCGCCAGCAGCCAAGGAGGGGCGCTCACCGGGGAGCTGTTTTTT.

V usage is TRBV4-2 and J usage is TRBJ2-5; 8 bases line up with TRBD1. Germline loops: CDR1 LGHNA, CDR2 YNFKEQ. The CDR3 loop spans 12 amino acids. The trim removed 1 base at V and 10 bases at J, leaving 2 bases unmatched. The CDR3 sequence: CASSQGQGSQYF. CDR3 DNA sequence: TGTGCCAGCAGCCAAGGACAGGGGAGCCAGTACTTC.

This clonotype occurred a few times. This chain joins TRBV19 and TRBJ1-5; the match to TRBD1 covers 7 bases. Germline CDR1 LNHDA, CDR2 SQIVND (reference sequence). This CDR3 has 14 residues. With V trimmed by 7 bases and J by 7 bases, 10 bases remained unmatched. CDR3 nucleotides: TGTGCCAGTATGACACAGGGGATGAGCCAGCCCCAGCATTTT. Translated, it gives CASMTQGMSQPQHF. Full variable domain (outside the CDR3, taken from reference TRBV19 and TRBJ1-5): DGGITQSPKYLFRKEGQNVTLSCEQNLNHDAMYWYRQDPGQGLRLIYYSQIVNDFQKGDIAEGYSVSREKKESFPLTVTSAQKNPTAFYLCASMTQGMSQPQHFGDGTRLSIL.

The sample holds a few counts of this clonotype. The chain carries TRBV11-2 and TRBJ1-3; D is unclear. V lost 5 bases and J 4 bases, leaving 15 bases between the germline ends. CDR1 is SGHAT, CDR2 FQNNGV, per germline. The CDR3 contains 15 residues. This CDR3 reads CASSHAGQAGNTIYF. Here the CDR3 DNA reads TGTGCCAGCAGCCATGCCGGCCAGGCGGGAAACACCATATATTTT. Drawing the rest from reference TRBV11-2 and TRBJ1-3, the complete variable domain is EAGVAQSPRYKIIEKRQSVAFWCNPISGHATLYWYQQILGQGPKLLIQFQNNGVVDDSQLPKDRFSAERLKGVDSTLKIQPAKLEDSAVYLCASSHAGQAGNTIYFGEGSWLTVV.

The gene calls are TRBV20-1 and TRBJ2-5; TRBD2 aligns across 9 bases. CDR3 size: 17 residues. V was clipped by 5 bases and J by 2 bases; unmatched bases: 15. Germline CDR1 and CDR2: DFQATT and SNEGSKA (reference sequence). CDR3 region: CSASGAGGINRQETQYF. CDR3 DNA sequence: TGCAGTGCTTCTGGAGCGGGGGGAATAAACCGACAAGAGACCCAGTACTTC.

This sequence joins TRBV20-1 and TRBJ2-7; D remains ambiguous. V shed 3 bases and J shed 2 bases, with 17 bases lying between them. The CDR3 spans 15 residues. CDR1 DFQATT and CDR2 SNEGSKA come from the germline V gene (reference sequence). CDR3 coding DNA: TGCAGTGCTAGTGCTCGTAGCATCCTCCCCTACGAGCAGTACTTC. Encoded protein: CSASARSILPYEQYF.